Presented here are 8 T cell receptor beta chains from one specimen sequenced in a study of T cells in Graves' hyperthyroidism and ophthalmopathy. Researchers took RNA transcripts and amplified the TCR beta CDR3 regions from them. The HTBI primer set was used in a first-round RT-PCR of the TCR CDR3. TCRdb re-derived calls from the multiplex PCR reads in MiXCR, one entry per CDR3 protein. This table has fewer than 900,000 distinct CDR3 sequences, under 20% appearing once. Source material: blood. These TCRs come from a woman between 45 and 60 years old with Graves' hyperthyroidism that later progressed to Graves' ophthalmopathy.

Ten or more counts support this clonotype. The chain recombines TRBV11-2 with TRBJ2-7; unclear D gene. The CDR3 is 14 amino acids. V was pared by 5 bases and J by 0 bases, with 11 bases between. Germline V gene data show CDR1 as SGHAT and CDR2 as FQNNGV. This CDR3 reads CASSLWVISYEQYF. As DNA, the CDR3 is TGTGCCAGCAGCCTGTGGGTCATCTCCTACGAGCAGTACTTC.

This clonotype was counted at least ten times. The chain links TRBV2 to TRBJ2-3; D is unclear. CDR1 SNHLY and CDR2 FYNNEI come from the germline V gene. This CDR3 spans 11 amino acids. Trimming shortened V by 6 bases and J by 2 bases, and 3 bases separated the two germline ends. CDR3 nucleotide sequence: TGTGCCAGCAGAAACACAGATACGCAGTATTTT. It encodes CASRNTDTQYF. Together with reference TRBV2 and TRBJ2-3, the CDR3 gives the full variable domain: EPEVTQTPSHQVTQMGQEVILRCVPISNHLYFYWYRQILGQKVEFLVSFYNNEISEKSEIFDDQFSVERPDGSNFTLKIRSTKLEDSAMYFCASRNTDTQYFGPGTRLTVL.

This clonotype was observed a handful of times. V is TRBV2 and J is TRBJ2-5, with 10 bases matching TRBD1. The junction had 4 bases not matched to a gene; V was cut back by 10 bases and J by 2 bases. The CDR3 spans 13 residues. Germline-derived CDR1 and CDR2 are SNHLY and FYNNEI. CDR3 in DNA: TGTGCCACCACGGGACAGGGGCAAGAGACCCAGTACTTC. Translated, it gives CATTGQGQETQYF.

The V gene is TRBV6-2 or TRBV6-3, the J gene TRBJ1-2, with 8 bases fitting TRBD1. This CDR3 is built from 15 residues. Germline CDR1 is MNHEY and CDR2 is SVGEGT. V shed 8 bases and J 4 bases; nucleotides not matched to a gene: 12. CDR3 sequence reads: CASRPPGQVVYGYTF. The CDR3 region has the DNA TGTGCCAGCCGGCCCCCGGGACAGGTGGTCTATGGCTACACCTTC.

This clonotype appeared many times. This rearrangement joins TRBV29-1 to TRBJ1-1, with a weak D call TRBD1 (5 bases). Between the trimmed V and J ends, which lost 5 bases and 2 bases, there was a span of 12 bases. In germline, CDR1 is SQVTM, CDR2 ANQGSEA. CDR3 length equals 13 residues. Here the CDR3 DNA reads TGCAGCGTTTCAACAGGACCCAACACTGAAGCTTTCTTT. Its translation is CSVSTGPNTEAFF. The whole variable domain, remainder taken from reference TRBV29-1 and TRBJ1-1, is SAVISQKPSRDICQRGTSLTIQCQVDSQVTMMFWYRQQPGQSLTLIATANQGSEATYESGFVIDKFPISRPNLTFSTLTVSNMSPEDSSIYLCSVSTGPNTEAFFGQGTRLTVV.

This clonotype showed up just a few times. The genes are TRBV5-4 and TRBJ2-5, with D possibly TRBD2 on 7 matching bases. The CDR3 runs to 14 residues. V gave up 2 bases and J gave up 5 bases, with 13 bases separating them. Germline V lookup: CDR1 SGHNT, CDR2 YYREEE (reference sequence). The CDR3 loop is CASSLGGADETQYF. The DNA for the CDR3 is TGTGCCAGCAGCTTAGGGGGGGCGGATGAGACCCAGTACTTC.

This clonotype was recorded many times. V is TRBV18 and J is TRBJ1-5, with TRBD1 matching over 7 bases. The length of the CDR3 is 14 residues. Germline CDR1 and CDR2: KGHSH and LQKENI. With V trimmed by 4 bases and J by 3 bases, 3 bases remained unmatched. CDR3 sequence reads: CASSRDSDNQPQHF. CDR3 bases: TGTGCCAGCTCACGGGACAGCGACAATCAGCCCCAGCATTTT.

The chain joins TRBV5-1 to TRBJ2-5, with TRBD1 identical over 7 bases. This CDR3 is 16 amino acids long. Germline V CDR1 and CDR2: SGHRS, YFSETQ. V gave up 0 bases and J gave up 4 bases; unmatched junction bases: 9. CDR3 sequence (DNA): TGCGCCAGCAGCTTGGTCTTGGGGGACAGTCGAGAGACCCAGTACTTC. Its translation: CASSLVLGDSRETQYF.